These 8 T cell receptor beta chains were all obtained from the same sample, sequenced in a study of blood T cells in healthy people across ages. The second PCR ran roughly 6 to 11 cycles with a sample-barcoded 5' primer and J-beta primers. From the 5' RACE reads, TCRdb called clonotypes with MiXCR, one entry per CDR3 protein. Here the sample spans roughly 1,000,000 distinct CDR3 sequences, less than 25% being singletons. The same data also went into a second study, on T cells of mothers and their children.

The specimen sequenced was blood. These receptors came from a girl aged 2-15 years in good health.

The V and J genes are TRBV9 and TRBJ1-6; no definite D call. The CDR3 is 18 amino acids. With 3 bases removed from V and 0 bases from J, the gap between germline ends came to 16 bases. Germline lookup yields CDR1 SGDLS and CDR2 YYNGEE. The CDR3 nucleotides are TGTGCCAGCAGCGCTGCCCCAGGCCCAAGCTCCTATAATTCACCCCTCCACTTT. It yields the protein CASSAAPGPSSYNSPLHF.

The J gene is TRBJ2-5, the V gene TRBV20-1; 12 bases agree with TRBD2. The DNA matches TRBJ2-1 better at its end, which makes the J call doubtful. CDR3 size: 15 residues. Per germline, CDR1 DFQATT and CDR2 SNEGSKA (reference sequence). Here the CDR3 DNA reads TGCAGTGCTAGATCGGGGCTAGCGGGAGGGAATGAGCAGTTCTTC. It translates to CSARSGLAGGNEQFF.

The table lists this clonotype with many counts. The rearrangement joins TRBV20-1 to TRBJ2-7; TRBD2 matches 7 bases. Germline CDR1 is DFQATT and CDR2 is SNEGSKA (reference sequence). The CDR3 is 15 amino acids. J was trimmed by 7 bases and V by 3 bases; bases with no gene match: 15. The CDR3: CSARNLAEDSGEQYF. In nucleotides, the CDR3 is TGCAGTGCTAGGAACCTAGCGGAGGACTCGGGAGAGCAGTACTTC.

For this clonotype: The CDR3 carries no conserved terminal phenylalanine or tryptophan, so it likely arises from a read error. The chain combines TRBV7-8 with TRBJ2-4; D unresolved. This CDR3 contains 13 residues. Between the trimmed V and J ends, which lost 3 bases and 7 bases, there was a span of 10 bases. CDR1 is SGHVS and CDR2 is FQNEAQ in the germline V gene. The CDR3 DNA reads TGTGCCAGCAGCTTTATGCCGCCTAACATTCAGTACGTC. This codes for CASSFMPPNIQYV.

This clonotype was observed a handful of times. J is TRBJ2-1 and V is TRBV7-8; D not certain. V was trimmed by 5 bases and J by 6 bases, leaving 11 bases between them. Germline CDR1 is SGHVS and CDR2 is FQNEAQ. There are 13 residues in the CDR3. The CDR3 nucleotides are TGTGCCAGCAGCGATATGGTCATCAATGAGCAGTTCTTC. Amino acid sequence: CASSDMVINEQFF.

The chain links TRBV5-4 to TRBJ1-1, with D possibly matching TRBD1 (5 bases). Trimming took 3 bases from V and 3 from J, leaving 15 bases between them. The CDR3 is made up of 15 amino acids. Per germline, CDR1 SGHNT and CDR2 YYREEE (reference sequence). CDR3 amino acids: CASSSTGGGDTEAFF. CDR3 coding DNA: TGTGCCAGCAGCTCTACTGGGGGGGGGGACACTGAAGCTTTCTTT.

The table lists this clonotype with a few counts. V and J are TRBV6-5 and TRBJ1-2; 8 bases agree with TRBD1. This CDR3 is 14 amino acids long. Germline V gene data show CDR1 as MNHEY and CDR2 as SVGAGI. V lost 5 bases, J lost 8 bases, and 10 bases stayed unmatched. CDR3 coding DNA: TGTGCCAGCAGTGCTGCAGGGGGCTCGTTCGGCTACACCTTC. Residues: CASSAAGGSFGYTF.

This rearrangement joins TRBV28 to TRBJ2-1; no clear D. The last part of the DNA fits TRBJ2-7 better; the J call may be wrong. This CDR3 is built from 13 residues. Germline V gene lookup returns CDR1 MDHEN and CDR2 SYDVKM. CDR3 residues: CASSFSLVHEQYF. Written as DNA, the CDR3 is TGTGCCAGCAGTTTTAGCCTCGTCCACGAGCAGTACTTC.